This TCR beta chain came from a study of blood T cell repertoires in COVID-19 (TCRdb year 2020). Study-level background: Samples from collaborators originated in the United States, Italy and Spain and spanned both the acute and convalescent phases of COVID-19. Samples were obtained from the ongoing ImmuneRACE study (first 160 participants) and from over 1,000 subjects provided by 6 global collaborators. Subjects who had been exposed to COVID-19, were actively infected with it, or had recovered from it provided the deeply sampled blood TCRbeta repertoires that made up the dataset. Where available, HLA class I and class II types were obtained from metadata supplied by the sample provider rather than from assay-based typing. The repertoires were released in a freely available public database meant as a resource for research on the immune response to SARS-CoV-2. Sample metadata almost always included a de-identified subject ID, COVID-19 status, age in years and sex. The material from the prospective study consisted of cDNA or gDNA derived from T cells, B-cell-depleted T cells, or PBMCs.

This clone was seen a few times. Its cognate antigen has yet to be identified. Per-base qualities were not stored, and no clone one base away is much larger. TCRbeta CDR3 regions were amplified from genomic DNA by means of the immunoSEQ Assay, a bias-controlled multiplex PCR. The authors processed their data as follows. The number of nucleated cells in each sample was estimated by amplification of reference gene primers within the assay. To quantify the absolute abundance of each unique TCRbeta CDR3 rearrangement, sequence reads were collapsed and filtered. For each sample, productive Simpson clonality was calculated as the square root of Simpson's diversity index over productive rearrangements. Here the immuneACCESS table is served through TCRdb, limited to in-frame sequences with V and J called. Missing clones are a known gap in these copies; in checked studies unresolved V genes cover under half, and the rest lacks a known reason. The DNA was the basis for D and trimming; V, J and clone size are from that table. This sample holds over 150,000 clones; 65% to 85% were observed only once. The ten largest clones capture about a tenth of the sample.

At the junction V is shortened by 1 base and J by 0 bases, with 3 bases in between. Taken from cysteine to phenylalanine, the CDR3 has 12 residues. Kept here is only the CDR3 DNA, which spans 36 bases and is read in frame from base 1. According to the germline V gene, CDR1 reads SQVTM and CDR2 reads ANQGSEA. Each collaborating institution followed its own protocols to collect whole blood in K2EDTA tubes. For TCRbeta analysis, collaborators shipped samples in one of three forms: frozen whole blood, isolated PBMCs, or DNA extracted from either of those sample types. Overall study outcomes, separate from this receptor: Clinical and demographic metadata were provided uncurated, with the amount varying by source and participant.

The source of this sequence is a woman older than 75 with active or convalescent COVID-19. The source material was peripheral blood. Here the chain combines TRBV29-1 and TRBJ1-1; the D gene identity is not certain. CDR3 loop: CSVEGLNTEAFF. DNA sequence: TGCAGCGTTGAAGGGCTGAACACTGAAGCTTTCTTT.